This TCR beta chain was sequenced for a study of T cell changes during pregnancy in multiple sclerosis. Using immunoSEQ multiplex PCR, the repertoire was profiled, and TCRdb retains in-frame clones only, with some absent. The profile covers about 46,000 clones, with roughly 93% appearing a single time and roughly 4% taken by the ten largest. The CDR3 contains 12 residues. Looked up from germline, CDR1 is SGHRS and CDR2 is YFSETQ. V was cut by 4 bases and J by 10 bases, with 12 bases left in between. The material sequenced was CD8+ T cells from peripheral blood mononuclear cells, taken after pregnancy. This rearrangement joins TRBV5-1 to TRBJ2-4; perhaps TRBD2 as D (6 bases). The sequence derives from a female donor with multiple sclerosis, enrolled in a pregnancy study. The CDR3 nucleotides are TGCGCCAGCAGCCTAAGCGGGCCTATTCAGTACTTC. It translates to CASSLSGPIQYF.